The 26 T cell receptor beta chains presented below share a single source sample, sequenced in a study of blood T cell repertoires in COVID-19. Measured with immunoSEQ multiplex PCR; TCRdb has only the in-frame clones, and not every one. The data hold about 290,000 clones, with roughly 86% observed a single time. Sequenced: peripheral blood. Source of these receptors: a woman aged 25 to 45 with COVID-19, enrolled during active disease.

The chain has TRBV5-1 and TRBJ1-2; D gene ambiguous. The germline gives CDR1 SGHRS, CDR2 YFSETQ. Deletions cut 0 bases from V and 4 bases from J, with 13 bases between. The CDR3 length is 15 residues. CDR3 sequence (DNA): TGCGCCAGCAGCTTGGCGGAACTTCGGGGCTATGGCTACACCTTC. Its translation: CASSLAELRGYGYTF.

This chain connects TRBV4-2 to TRBJ1-1, with D maybe TRBD1 (5 bases). Germline CDR1 reads LGHNA; CDR2 reads YNFKEQ. Trimming shortened V by 2 bases and J by 5 bases, and 9 bases separated the two germline ends. The CDR3 extends over 13 amino acids. Written as DNA, the CDR3 is TGTGCCAGCAGCCAACAGGGTCGAACTGAAGCTTTCTTT. This translates into CASSQQGRTEAFF.

The J gene is TRBJ2-1, the V gene TRBV5-4, with TRBD1 matching over 7 bases. The CDR3 is 13 amino acids. V shed 5 bases and J 12 bases; nucleotides not matched to a gene: 11. Germline CDR1 reads SGHNT; CDR2 reads YYREEE (reference sequence). DNA of the CDR3: TGTGCCAGCAGTTTCCGGGGAGCAGGGGGGCAGTTCTTC. Translated: CASSFRGAGGQFF.

V and J are TRBV5-6 and TRBJ1-2, with TRBD1 as a possible D gene (5 bases). Trimming removed 4 bases at V and 4 bases at J, with 20 bases between. The CDR3 has 16 residues. From germline, CDR1 is SGHDT and CDR2 YYEEEE. The CDR3 nucleotides read TGTGCCAGCAGCCCTCTTTATAGGGGCGACCTCTATGGCTACACCTTC. Translation: CASSPLYRGDLYGYTF.

V is TRBV3-1 (or the pseudogene TRBV3-2) and J is TRBJ1-1, with 9 positions matching TRBD1. The CDR3 has 16 amino acids. Germline CDR1 LGHDT, CDR2 YNNKEL (reference sequence). The ends lost 4 bases at V and 2 bases at J; junction bases unmatched: 8. The CDR3 DNA follows: TGTGCCAGCAGCCCGGGACAGGGAAAGGCAAACACTGAAGCTTTCTTT. It translates to CASSPGQGKANTEAFF.

This clone has a single count. The J gene is TRBJ1-1, the V gene TRBV19; D is unclear. V lost 0 bases to trimming and J lost 3 bases, with 11 bases between them. CDR3 length: 15 amino acids. Germline values: CDR1 LNHDA, CDR2 SQIVND (reference sequence). CDR3 region: CASSIDGFGDTEAFF. The CDR3 nucleotides are TGTGCCAGTAGTATAGATGGCTTCGGGGACACTGAAGCTTTCTTT.

The chain combines TRBV3-1 (or the pseudogene TRBV3-2) with TRBJ2-7; D is unclear. V lost 4 bases and J lost 7, with 8 bases in between. The germline V gene encodes CDR1 LGHDT and CDR2 YNNKEL (reference sequence). The CDR3 is made up of 11 amino acids. Here the CDR3 reads CASSRGGEQYF. The CDR3 DNA reads TGTGCCAGCAGCCGAGGCGGAGAGCAGTACTTC.

The chain recombines TRBV10-3 with TRBJ1-3; D remains ambiguous. Trimming pared 6 bases from V and 0 bases from J, leaving 21 bases between. Germline CDR1 and CDR2: ENHRY and SYGVKD. This CDR3 contains 18 residues. The CDR3 sequence: CAIRPHRSVGDSGNTIYF. CDR3 DNA sequence: TGTGCCATCAGACCCCATCGGAGTGTCGGGGACTCTGGAAACACCATATATTTT.

The rearrangement joins TRBV19 to TRBJ1-1; possibly TRBD1 for D (6 bases). CDR3 length: 14 residues. Germline-derived CDR1 and CDR2 are LNHDA and SQIVND (reference sequence). V dropped 5 bases and J dropped 2 bases, with 12 bases sitting between them. The CDR3 is CASSPGGGNTEAFF. In DNA, the CDR3 is TGTGCCAGTAGTCCTGGGGGGGGCAACACTGAAGCTTTCTTT.

V is TRBV27 and J is TRBJ1-5, with 9 bases that match TRBD1. The V and J ends lost 5 bases and 7 bases, in that order; junction bases with no gene match: 15. Germline values: CDR1 MNHEY, CDR2 SMNVEV (reference sequence). The CDR3 totals 17 residues. CDR3 amino acids: CASSPIPGQGGRQPQHF. DNA of the CDR3: TGTGCCAGCAGTCCAATTCCGGGACAGGGTGGGCGACAGCCCCAGCATTTT.

The chain recombines TRBV11-2 with TRBJ1-3; 8 nucleotides align to TRBD1. From germline, CDR1 is SGHAT and CDR2 FQNNGV. The trim removed 6 bases at V and 0 bases at J, leaving 10 bases unmatched. This CDR3 has 17 amino acids. In DNA, the CDR3 is TGTGCCAGCAGTTTGGGGGCGGGACAGGTCTCTGGAAACACCATATATTTT. Translating it yields CASSLGAGQVSGNTIYF.

The gene calls are TRBV4-1 and TRBJ2-7; 9 nucleotides match TRBD1. The CDR3 has 15 amino acids. Germline V CDR1 and CDR2: MGHRA, YSYEKL. V gave up 4 bases and J gave up 4 bases; unmatched junction bases: 8. The CDR3 loop reads CASSPWGTGSYEQYF. As DNA, the CDR3 is TGCGCCAGCAGCCCCTGGGGGACAGGGTCTTACGAGCAGTACTTC.

This rearrangement joins TRBV7-2 to TRBJ2-7; 12 positions match TRBD2. Germline V CDR1 and CDR2: SGHTA, FQGNSA. CDR3 length: 18 residues. Unmatched junction bases numbered 16, after V lost 7 bases and J lost 3 bases. In DNA form, the CDR3 reads TGTGCCAGCACCTCACCGGGGGCTAGCGGGGGGGCCTTCTACGAGCAGTACTTC. It translates to CASTSPGASGGAFYEQYF. The full variable domain, rest sourced from reference TRBV7-2 and TRBJ2-7, is GAGVSQSPSNKVTEKGKDVELRCDPISGHTALYWYRQSLGQGLEFLIYFQGNSAPDKSGLPSDRFSAERTGGSVSTLTIQRTQQEDSAVYLCASTSPGASGGAFYEQYFGPGTRLTVT.

V usage is TRBV27 and J usage is TRBJ1-1; 10 bases match TRBD1. With 3 bases clipped from V and 2 bases from J, the junction kept 6 bases outside the gene matches. CDR1 and CDR2 (germline): MNHEY, SMNVEV (reference sequence). The CDR3 has 16 residues. Here the CDR3 reads CASSLRRQGANTEAFF. Written as DNA, the CDR3 is TGTGCCAGCAGTTTGCGACGACAGGGGGCAAACACTGAAGCTTTCTTT.

The V call is TRBV7-9, the J call TRBJ2-3, with 8 bases fitting TRBD2. This CDR3 is 17 amino acids long. V was clipped by 4 bases and J by 4 bases; unmatched bases: 13. CDR1 is SEHNR and CDR2 is FQNEAQ in the germline V gene (reference sequence). CDR3 amino acids: CASSSPIGAGGPDTQYF. The CDR3 nucleotides read TGTGCCAGCAGCTCCCCGATAGGCGCGGGGGGACCAGATACGCAGTATTTT.

This chain joins TRBV3-1 (or the pseudogene TRBV3-2) and TRBJ1-4; TRBD1 is a possible D gene (5 bases). Deletions cut 2 bases from V and 8 bases from J, with 12 bases between. This CDR3 region has 14 residues. Germline V lookup: CDR1 LGHDT, CDR2 YNNKEL (reference sequence). The CDR3, as DNA: TGTGCCAGCAGCCAACACACAGGAGACGAAAAACTGTTTTTT. This codes for CASSQHTGDEKLFF.

The genes are TRBV9 and TRBJ2-7; the D gene is possibly TRBD1 (5 bases). The V gene lost 0 bases and the J gene lost 1 base, with 14 bases spanning the gap. The CDR3 runs 16 residues. Germline CDR1 SGDLS, CDR2 YYNGEE. The CDR3 here is CASSVGPVRDSYEQYF. In DNA, the CDR3 is TGTGCCAGCAGCGTAGGCCCCGTCAGGGATTCCTACGAGCAGTACTTC.

The chain employs TRBV10-1 and TRBJ2-5, with a possible D match to TRBD2 (6 bases). The V end lost 6 bases, the J end lost 13 bases, and 15 bases lay between the germline ends. CDR1 WNHNN and CDR2 SYGVQD come from the germline V gene (reference sequence). This CDR3 region has 11 residues. The CDR3 reads CASSPGTHMYF. The CDR3 DNA is TGCGCCAGCAGCCCCGGGACTCACATGTACTTC.

This clone appeared once. The junction shows a germline mismatch at one end, possibly a read error. This chain joins TRBV19 and TRBJ2-1; 9 nucleotides match TRBD1. Germline-derived CDR1 and CDR2 are LNHDA and SQIVND (reference sequence). The CDR3 has 13 amino acids. The CDR3 coding sequence is TGTGCCAGTAGTTTTTGGACAGGGGCCACCGTCGTCTTC. Translated, it gives CASSFWTGATVVF.

The genes are TRBV15 and TRBJ2-2; TRBD1 matches 7 bases. The germline V gene has CDR1 LNHNV and CDR2 YYDKDF (reference sequence). The CDR3 spans 15 residues. The ends lost 6 bases at V and 0 bases at J; junction bases unmatched: 4. DNA for the CDR3: TGTGCCACCAGTTATCAGGGGGCGAACACCGGGGAGCTGTTTTTT. Amino acids: CATSYQGANTGELFF.

CDR3 amino acids: CASSPTGGNTEAFF. CDR3 coding DNA: TGTGCCAGTAGTCCGACAGGGGGCAACACTGAAGCTTTCTTT. This chain links TRBV19 with TRBJ1-1; 10 positions match TRBD1. The ends lost 5 bases at V and 2 bases at J; junction bases unmatched: 2. The germline gives CDR1 LNHDA, CDR2 SQIVND (reference sequence). The CDR3 contains 14 residues.

The DNA for the CDR3 is TGTGCCAGCAGCTTCAAGCGCCAAGAGACCCAGTACTTC. This sequence encodes CASSFKRQETQYF. This chain uses TRBV7-7 with TRBJ2-5; D unclear. Germline CDR1 and CDR2: SSHAT and FNYEAQ (reference sequence). The CDR3 sequence is 13 residues long. V was trimmed by 3 bases and J by 1 base, leaving 6 bases between them.

The V call is TRBV7-2, the J call TRBJ2-2, with 9 bases lining up with TRBD1. CDR1 SGHTA and CDR2 FQGNSA come from the germline V gene. V lost 2 bases to trimming and J lost 4 bases; unmatched junction nucleotides: 8. The CDR3 extends over 17 amino acids. CDR3 coding DNA: TGTGCCAGCAGCTTACGATGGGACAGGGAGTCCACCGGGGAGCTGTTTTTT. This codes for CASSLRWDRESTGELFF.

This clone was counted only a few times. This chain connects TRBV13 to TRBJ1-2, with D possibly TRBD1 on 5 matching bases. Germline-derived CDR1 and CDR2 are PRHDT and FYEKMQ (reference sequence). The CDR3 is made up of 14 amino acids. Trimming removed 6 bases at V and 7 bases at J, with 18 bases between. The CDR3 loop is CASSTGTGTFGYTF. The CDR3 nucleotides are TGTGCCAGCAGTACCGGGACCGGGACTTTTGGCTACACCTTC.

The J gene is TRBJ2-7, the V gene TRBV18; 8 bases are a match to TRBD2. V was clipped by 0 bases and J by 7 bases; unmatched bases: 8. Germline assignment: CDR1 KGHSH and CDR2 LQKENI. The CDR3 sequence is 15 residues long. In nucleotides, the CDR3 is TGTGCCAGCTCACCACCCGGGGGGGTGCCGGGGGAGCAGTACTTC. Its protein product is CASSPPGGVPGEQYF.

The chain couples TRBV6-1 to TRBJ1-2; 10 positions agree with TRBD1. The CDR3 is made up of 15 amino acids. After removal of 0 bases from V and 4 bases from J, the junction contained 2 bases not matched to a gene. CDR1 and CDR2 from the germline V gene are MNHNS and SASEGT. The CDR3, as DNA: TGTGCCAGCAGTGAAGCCGGGACAGGGGTCTATGGCTACACCTTC. It is translated as CASSEAGTGVYGYTF.